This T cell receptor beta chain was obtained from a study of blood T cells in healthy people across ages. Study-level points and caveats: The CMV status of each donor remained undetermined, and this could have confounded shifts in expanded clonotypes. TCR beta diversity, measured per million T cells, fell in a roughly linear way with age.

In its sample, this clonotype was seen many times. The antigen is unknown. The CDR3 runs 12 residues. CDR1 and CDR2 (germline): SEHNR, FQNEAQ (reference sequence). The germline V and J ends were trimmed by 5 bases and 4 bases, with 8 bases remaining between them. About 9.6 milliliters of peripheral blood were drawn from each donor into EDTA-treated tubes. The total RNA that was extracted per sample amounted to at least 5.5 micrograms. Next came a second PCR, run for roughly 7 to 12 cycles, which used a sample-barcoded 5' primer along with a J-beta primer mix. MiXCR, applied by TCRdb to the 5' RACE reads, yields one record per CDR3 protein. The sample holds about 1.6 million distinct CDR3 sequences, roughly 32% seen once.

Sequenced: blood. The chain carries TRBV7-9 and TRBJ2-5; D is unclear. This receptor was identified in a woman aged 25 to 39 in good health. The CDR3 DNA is TGTGCCAGCAGCCAAAAGGGAGAGACCCAGTACTTC. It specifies CASSQKGETQYF.